One sample yielded the 5 T cell receptor beta chains listed below, sequenced in a study of T-cell memory formation after mild COVID-19. TCRdb re-analysed the 5' RACE reads in MiXCR, keeping a single row per CDR3 protein. The sample has about 470,000 distinct CDR3 sequences, approximately 23% seen once. The sequenced material came from PBMCs or a T cell subset sorted from them (not recorded which). The receptor set was obtained from an adult woman who had mild COVID-19 (a few samples of this study predate the infection). Cell type and time point are not known.

The V gene is TRBV14, the J gene TRBJ2-3; D may be TRBD1 (5 bases). Deletions cut 4 bases from V and 2 bases from J, with 13 bases between. Germline V gene lookup returns CDR1 SGHDN and CDR2 FVKESK. The CDR3 has 15 amino acids. CDR3 nucleotides: TGTGCCAGCAGCCCCAGGGTCGGGTCCACAGATACGCAGTATTTT. Its translation: CASSPRVGSTDTQYF.

This clonotype was observed a handful of times. This sequence joins TRBV12-3 or TRBV12-4 and TRBJ2-1; D not certain. The V end was cut by 1 base, the J end by 11 bases, with 12 bases between. The CDR3 consists of 13 residues. The CDR3 sequence: CASSLVTVPQQFF. DNA for the CDR3: TGTGCCAGCAGTTTAGTCACAGTGCCCCAGCAGTTCTTC.

The V and J genes are TRBV4-2 and TRBJ2-6; a weak D match, TRBD1 (5 bases). CDR3 length: 17 amino acids. Germline-derived CDR1 and CDR2 are LGHNA and YNFKEQ. With 0 bases removed from V and 0 bases from J, the gap between germline ends came to 9 bases. DNA of the CDR3: TGTGCCAGCAGCCAAGATCGACAGTTCTCTGGGGCCAACGTCCTGACTTTC. Translating it yields CASSQDRQFSGANVLTF.

This clonotype occurred a few times. The chain recombines TRBV20-1 with TRBJ1-1; D remains ambiguous. The CDR3 runs 12 residues. V lost 2 bases to trimming and J lost 1 base, with 5 bases between them. Germline lookup yields CDR1 DFQATT and CDR2 SNEGSKA (reference sequence). The CDR3 reads CSARRTNTEAFF. DNA for the CDR3: TGCAGTGCTAGAAGAACGAACACTGAAGCTTTCTTT.

This clonotype was found a few times. The CDR3 DNA reads as TGTGCCAGCAGCTTAGGCCCCACCGGAACAGGGGGCGAGTACTTC. Translating it yields CASSLGPTGTGGEYF. The genes are TRBV7-6 and TRBJ2-7, with 9 positions matching TRBD1. V was clipped by 1 base and J by 11 bases; unmatched bases: 12. CDR3 length: 15 amino acids. Germline lookup yields CDR1 SGHVS and CDR2 FNYEAQ. Supplemented by reference TRBV7-6 and TRBJ2-7, the full variable domain reads GAGVSQSPRYKVTKRGQDVALRCDPISGHVSLYWYRQALGQGPEFLTYFNYEAQQDKSGLPNDRFSAERPEGSISTLTIQRTEQRDSAMYRCASSLGPTGTGGEYFGPGTRLTVT.